Listed here is a single T cell receptor beta chain. As yet, its antigen is unknown. This entry comes from a study of T-cell reconstitution after alpha-beta-depleted transplantation in children. Study conclusions and caveats: Reportedly, only several hundred clones from non-depleted graft cells drove alpha-beta T-cell counts at about two months. Some patients owed their high day-60 TCRbeta diversity to surviving recipient T cells and thymic progenitors. T-cell counts and diversity were attributed mostly to newly produced T cells one year after transplant.

CDR1 and CDR2 from the germline V gene are SGHDT and YYEEEE. Between the trimmed V and J ends, which lost 6 bases and 5 bases, there was a span of 6 bases. The CDR3 extends over 10 amino acids. Unique molecular identifiers were incorporated when the TCRbeta library was constructed. MiXCR, applied by TCRdb to the PCR reads, yields one record per CDR3 protein. This table holds about 440,000 distinct CDR3 sequences, around two fifths found once. The chain employs TRBV5-6 and TRBJ2-7; D unresolved. The source material was PBMCs, sampled before TCRalphabeta/CD19-depleted stem cell transplant. This sequence was found in a girl aged 2-15 years with aplastic anemia, due to receive a stem cell transplant. In DNA form, the CDR3 reads TGTGCCAGCACCCTACACGAGCAGTACTTC. Amino acid sequence: CASTLHEQYF.